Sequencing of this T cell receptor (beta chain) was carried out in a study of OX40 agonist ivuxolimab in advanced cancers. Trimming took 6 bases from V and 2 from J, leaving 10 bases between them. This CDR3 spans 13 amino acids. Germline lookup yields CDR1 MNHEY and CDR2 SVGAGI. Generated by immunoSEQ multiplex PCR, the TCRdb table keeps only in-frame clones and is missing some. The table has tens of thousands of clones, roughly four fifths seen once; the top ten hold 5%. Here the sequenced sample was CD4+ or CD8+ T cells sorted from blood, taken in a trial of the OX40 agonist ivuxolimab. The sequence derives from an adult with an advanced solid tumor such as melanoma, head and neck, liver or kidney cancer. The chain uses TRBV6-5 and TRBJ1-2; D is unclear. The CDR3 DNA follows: TGTGCCAGCAGCCCCGCTCCAAACTATGGCTACACCTTC. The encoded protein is CASSPAPNYGYTF.